The source of this T cell receptor beta chain is a study of preoperative IRX-2 immunotherapy in early breast cancer. Treatment described: preoperative locoregional IRX-2 cytokine immunotherapy. Preoperative locoregional IRX-2 cytokine immunotherapy was tested in the phase Ib source study. Using immunoSEQ multiplex PCR, the repertoire was profiled, and TCRdb retains in-frame clones only, with some absent. In the table there are roughly 43,000 clones, about 94% of which are singletons. The CDR3 runs 13 residues. CDR1 is KGHSH, CDR2 LQKENI, per germline. V lost 1 base and J 5 bases, leaving 6 bases between the germline ends.

V gene TRBV18 combines with J gene TRBJ2-1; D remains unclear. The input for sequencing was tumor tissue, taken after IRX-2 immunotherapy. This TCR was recovered from a human donor with breast cancer. The CDR3 DNA reads TGTGCCAGCTCACCACTACATAACAATGAGCAGTTCTTC. Amino acid sequence: CASSPLHNNEQFF.